A selection of T cell receptor beta chains follows, all from one sample in a study of identical twins. TCRdb processed the 5' RACE reads anew with MiXCR; each CDR3 protein has one entry. Among under 250,000 distinct CDR3 sequences listed, roughly 13% were seen once. These same records also appear under a second study, on yellow fever vaccine responses in identical twins.

The sequenced material came from memory (CD45RO+) T cells sorted from blood. These receptors all stem from a woman between 18 and 29 years old in good health. Both conserved end residues are part of each CDR3. The D gene is left open where the match is weak. Only part of the rows carry a size: once, few, many, or a class if the clone is expanded.

j_gene: TRBJ2-3; d_gene: -; abundance: many; v_gene: TRBV4-3; CDR3aa: CASSQGRREDTQYF; CDR3nt: TGCGCCAGCAGCCAAGGGAGAAGGGAGGATACGCAGTATTTT
j_gene: TRBJ2-5; d_gene: -; abundance: -; v_gene: TRBV15; CDR3aa: CATRRTGKQETQYF; CDR3nt: TGTGCCACCAGACGAACAGGGAAGCAAGAGACCCAGTACTTC
j_gene: TRBJ2-2; d_gene: -; abundance: -; v_gene: TRBV5-6; CDR3aa: CASSPMRTVTGELFF; CDR3nt: TGTGCCAGCAGCCCCATGCGGACTGTCACCGGGGAGCTGTTTTTT
j_gene: TRBJ2-3; d_gene: TRBD2; abundance: -; v_gene: TRBV5-1; CDR3aa: CASSFSGTRSDTQYF; CDR3nt: TGCGCCAGCAGCTTTTCCGGGACTAGATCAGATACGCAGTATTTT
j_gene: TRBJ2-5; d_gene: -; abundance: -; v_gene: TRBV7-9; CDR3aa: CASSLPTETQYF; CDR3nt: TGTGCCAGCAGCTTGCCCACCGAGACCCAGTACTTC
j_gene: TRBJ2-7; d_gene: TRBD2; abundance: -; v_gene: TRBV20-1; CDR3aa: CSANGGAYEQYF; CDR3nt: TGCAGTGCTAACGGGGGGGCCTACGAGCAGTACTTC
j_gene: TRBJ2-7; d_gene: -; abundance: few; v_gene: TRBV27; CDR3aa: CASSSGGGPYEQYF; CDR3nt: TGTGCCAGCAGTTCGGGTGGGGGCCCTTACGAGCAGTACTTC
j_gene: TRBJ2-1; d_gene: TRBD2; abundance: few; v_gene: TRBV11-2; CDR3aa: CASSLGGRAFRDEQFF; CDR3nt: TGTGCCAGCAGCTTAGGTGGGAGGGCCTTTAGGGATGAGCAGTTCTTC
j_gene: TRBJ2-3; d_gene: TRBD2; abundance: few; v_gene: TRBV12-3/TRBV12-4; CDR3aa: CASSYGLAVSTDTQYF; CDR3nt: TGTGCCAGCAGTTACGGACTAGCGGTTAGCACAGATACGCAGTATTTT
j_gene: TRBJ2-1; d_gene: TRBD2; abundance: -; v_gene: TRBV19; CDR3aa: CASSITPSGLDEQFF; CDR3nt: TGTGCCAGTAGTATCACGCCTAGCGGTCTTGATGAGCAGTTCTTC
j_gene: TRBJ2-5; d_gene: TRBD2; abundance: -; v_gene: TRBV7-2; CDR3aa: CASSLALGLAGGETQYF; CDR3nt: TGTGCCAGCAGCTTAGCGCTCGGCCTAGCGGGAGGAGAGACCCAGTACTTC
j_gene: TRBJ1-5; d_gene: -; abundance: few; v_gene: TRBV10-3; CDR3aa: CAISESKGVSQPQHF; CDR3nt: TGTGCCATCAGTGAGTCGAAAGGGGTGAGTCAGCCCCAGCATTTT
j_gene: TRBJ1-1; d_gene: -; abundance: -; v_gene: TRBV14; CDR3aa: CASSLQGSTEAFF; CDR3nt: TGTGCCAGCAGCCTGCAGGGTTCCACTGAAGCTTTCTTT
j_gene: TRBJ2-1; d_gene: TRBD1; abundance: few; v_gene: TRBV7-8; CDR3aa: CASSFKKDRGWFNNEQFF; CDR3nt: TGTGCCAGCAGCTTTAAAAAGGACAGGGGGTGGTTTAACAATGAGCAGTTCTTC
j_gene: TRBJ2-7; d_gene: -; abundance: many; v_gene: TRBV20-1; CDR3aa: CSAKASANEQYF; CDR3nt: TGCAGTGCTAAGGCTAGCGCAAACGAGCAGTACTTC
j_gene: TRBJ2-4; d_gene: -; abundance: -; v_gene: TRBV5-1; CDR3aa: CASSLQQGNIQYF; CDR3nt: TGCGCCAGCAGCTTGCAACAGGGTAACATTCAGTACTTC
j_gene: TRBJ2-7; d_gene: -; abundance: many; v_gene: TRBV5-1; CDR3aa: CASSSAGEGYEQYF; CDR3nt: TGCGCCAGCAGCTCGGCAGGAGAAGGCTACGAGCAGTACTTC
j_gene: TRBJ2-7; d_gene: -; abundance: few; v_gene: TRBV20-1; CDR3aa: CSAKIPRASYEQYF; CDR3nt: TGCAGTGCCAAGATCCCGAGGGCATCCTACGAGCAGTACTTC
j_gene: TRBJ2-7; d_gene: -; abundance: -; v_gene: TRBV10-3; CDR3aa: CAISSGQTYEQYF; CDR3nt: TGTGCCATCAGCTCGGGACAAACCTACGAGCAGTACTTC
j_gene: TRBJ2-7; d_gene: TRBD1; abundance: many; v_gene: TRBV7-2; CDR3aa: CASSFRDRGRSVQYF; CDR3nt: TGTGCCAGCAGCTTTCGGGACAGGGGGCGTTCTGTGCAGTACTTC
j_gene: TRBJ2-1; d_gene: -; abundance: -; v_gene: TRBV29-1; CDR3aa: CSVEDLFWGVRGVNDEQFF; CDR3nt: TGCAGCGTTGAAGATCTTTTCTGGGGGGTCCGGGGTGTCAACGATGAGCAGTTCTTC
j_gene: TRBJ2-3; d_gene: TRBD1; abundance: few; v_gene: TRBV29-1; CDR3aa: CSVRQGPTTDTQYF; CDR3nt: TGCAGCGTCAGACAGGGGCCGACCACAGATACGCAGTATTTT
j_gene: TRBJ1-2; d_gene: -; abundance: -; v_gene: TRBV28; CDR3aa: CASRPTGNNYGYTF; CDR3nt: TGTGCCAGCAGACCGACAGGCAATAACTATGGCTACACCTTC
j_gene: TRBJ2-3; d_gene: -; abundance: many; v_gene: TRBV6-4; CDR3aa: CASSDKGGHTDTQYF; CDR3nt: TGTGCCAGCAGTGACAAGGGGGGGCACACAGATACGCAGTATTTT
j_gene: TRBJ2-2; d_gene: TRBD1; abundance: once; v_gene: TRBV15; CDR3aa: CATSPDRATGELFF; CDR3nt: TGTGCCACCAGCCCGGACAGGGCCACCGGGGAGCTGTTTTTT
j_gene: TRBJ2-7; d_gene: -; abundance: -; v_gene: TRBV7-2; CDR3aa: CASSFGGTQYF; CDR3nt: TGTGCCAGCAGCTTCGGCGGGACGCAGTACTTC
j_gene: TRBJ2-5; d_gene: -; abundance: -; v_gene: TRBV29-1; CDR3aa: CSVAYSIQETQYF; CDR3nt: TGCAGCGTTGCTTACAGTATTCAAGAGACCCAGTACTTC
j_gene: TRBJ2-2; d_gene: -; abundance: -; v_gene: TRBV14; CDR3aa: CASSHRAGNTGELFF; CDR3nt: TGTGCCAGCAGCCACAGGGCGGGCAACACCGGGGAGCTGTTTTTT
j_gene: TRBJ1-3; d_gene: -; abundance: few; v_gene: TRBV18; CDR3aa: CASSPSGVRSGNTIYF; CDR3nt: TGTGCCAGCTCACCTTCAGGGGTTCGCTCTGGAAACACCATATATTTT
j_gene: TRBJ2-1; d_gene: TRBD2; abundance: -; v_gene: TRBV7-3; CDR3aa: CASSFGLAGRYNEQFF; CDR3nt: TGTGCCAGCAGCTTCGGACTAGCGGGGAGATACAATGAGCAGTTCTTC
j_gene: TRBJ2-1; d_gene: TRBD2; abundance: many; v_gene: TRBV20-1; CDR3aa: CSARDRTSGSYEQFF; CDR3nt: TGCAGTGCTAGAGACCGGACTAGCGGGAGCTATGAGCAGTTCTTC
j_gene: TRBJ2-2; d_gene: -; abundance: many; v_gene: TRBV25-1; CDR3aa: CAIRLSGELFF; CDR3nt: TGTGCGATCAGGCTCTCCGGGGAGCTGTTTTTT
j_gene: TRBJ2-5; d_gene: -; abundance: -; v_gene: TRBV7-8; CDR3aa: CASSPRGTTQETQYF; CDR3nt: TGTGCCAGCAGCCCACGGGGGACAACCCAAGAGACCCAGTACTTC
j_gene: TRBJ2-5; d_gene: -; abundance: -; v_gene: TRBV5-6; CDR3aa: CASSVLGTGETQYF; CDR3nt: TGTGCCAGCAGCGTTCTAGGGACCGGAGAGACCCAGTACTTC
j_gene: TRBJ2-3; d_gene: -; abundance: -; v_gene: TRBV28; CDR3aa: CATHGTPSDTQYF; CDR3nt: TGTGCCACACACGGGACCCCCTCGGATACGCAGTATTTT
j_gene: TRBJ2-3; d_gene: -; abundance: few; v_gene: TRBV7-3; CDR3aa: CASRTTHTDTQYF; CDR3nt: TGTGCCAGCCGCACTACCCACACAGATACGCAGTATTTT
j_gene: TRBJ2-1; d_gene: TRBD1; abundance: -; v_gene: TRBV5-1; CDR3aa: CASSTGQGLVGEQFF; CDR3nt: TGCGCCAGCAGCACGGGACAGGGGTTAGTAGGTGAGCAGTTCTTC
j_gene: TRBJ2-7; d_gene: TRBD2; abundance: -; v_gene: TRBV28; CDR3aa: CASSFRILAGGQMGSYEQYF; CDR3nt: TGTGCCAGCAGTTTTAGAATACTAGCGGGAGGACAAATGGGTTCCTACGAGCAGTACTTC
j_gene: TRBJ2-1; d_gene: -; abundance: -; v_gene: TRBV5-1; CDR3aa: CASSLVLALYNEQFF; CDR3nt: TGCGCCAGCAGCTTGGTCTTAGCTCTGTACAATGAGCAGTTCTTC
j_gene: TRBJ2-1; d_gene: TRBD1; abundance: few; v_gene: TRBV28; CDR3aa: CASIGNRLTGYGEQFF; CDR3nt: TGTGCCAGCATTGGGAACCGTTTGACAGGGTATGGTGAGCAGTTCTTC
j_gene: TRBJ2-7; d_gene: -; abundance: few; v_gene: TRBV6-5; CDR3aa: CASSYTDGPYEQYF; CDR3nt: TGTGCCAGCAGTTACACGGACGGGCCCTACGAGCAGTACTTC